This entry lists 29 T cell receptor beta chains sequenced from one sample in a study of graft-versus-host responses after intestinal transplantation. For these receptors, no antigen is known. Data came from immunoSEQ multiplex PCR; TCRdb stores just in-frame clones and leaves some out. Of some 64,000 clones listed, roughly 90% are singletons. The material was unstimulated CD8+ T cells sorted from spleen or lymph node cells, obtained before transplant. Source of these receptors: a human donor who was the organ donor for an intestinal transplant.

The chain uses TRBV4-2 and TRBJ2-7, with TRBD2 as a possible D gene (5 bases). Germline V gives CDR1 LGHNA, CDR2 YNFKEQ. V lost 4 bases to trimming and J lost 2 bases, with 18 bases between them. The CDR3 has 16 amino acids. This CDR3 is CASSPLTDDSAYEQYF. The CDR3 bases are TGTGCCAGCAGCCCTTTAACGGATGATAGCGCCTACGAGCAGTACTTC.

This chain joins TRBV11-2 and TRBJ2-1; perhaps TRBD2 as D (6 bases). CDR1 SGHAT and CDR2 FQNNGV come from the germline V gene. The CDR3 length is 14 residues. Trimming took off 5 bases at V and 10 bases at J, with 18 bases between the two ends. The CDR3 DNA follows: TGTGCCAGCAGCGTCGGGGAGGACTTTCGAGAGCAGTTCTTC. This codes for CASSVGEDFREQFF.

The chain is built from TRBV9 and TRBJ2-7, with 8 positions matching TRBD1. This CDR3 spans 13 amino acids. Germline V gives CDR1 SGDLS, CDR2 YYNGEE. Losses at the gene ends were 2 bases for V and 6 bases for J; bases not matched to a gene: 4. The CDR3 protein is CASSVGTGTEQYF. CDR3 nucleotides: TGTGCCAGCAGCGTGGGGACAGGAACCGAGCAGTACTTC.

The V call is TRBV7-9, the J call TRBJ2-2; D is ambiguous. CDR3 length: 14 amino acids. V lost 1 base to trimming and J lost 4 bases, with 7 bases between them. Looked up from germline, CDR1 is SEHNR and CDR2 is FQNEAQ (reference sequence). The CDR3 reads CASSLVTATGELFF. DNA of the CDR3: TGTGCCAGCAGCTTAGTTACAGCCACCGGGGAGCTGTTTTTT.

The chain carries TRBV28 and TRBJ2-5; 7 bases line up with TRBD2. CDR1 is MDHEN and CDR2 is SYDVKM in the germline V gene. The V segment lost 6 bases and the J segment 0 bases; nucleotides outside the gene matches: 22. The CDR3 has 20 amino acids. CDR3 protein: CASSPEGLPSGNIYQETQYF. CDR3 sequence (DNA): TGTGCCAGCAGCCCCGAGGGACTGCCGAGCGGGAATATATACCAAGAGACCCAGTACTTC.

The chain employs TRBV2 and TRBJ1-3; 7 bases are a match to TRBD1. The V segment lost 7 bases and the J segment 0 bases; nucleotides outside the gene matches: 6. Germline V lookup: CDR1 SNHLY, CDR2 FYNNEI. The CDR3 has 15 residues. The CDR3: CASKQGQFSGNTIYF. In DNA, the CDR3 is TGTGCCAGCAAACAGGGGCAATTCTCTGGAAACACCATATATTTT.

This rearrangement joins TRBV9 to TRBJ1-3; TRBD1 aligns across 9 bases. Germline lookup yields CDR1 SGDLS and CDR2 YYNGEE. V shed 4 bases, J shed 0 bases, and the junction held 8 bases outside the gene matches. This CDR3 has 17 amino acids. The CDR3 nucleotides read TGTGCCAGCAGCAAACGACAGGGGGAAGGCTCTGGAAACACCATATATTTT. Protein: CASSKRQGEGSGNTIYF.

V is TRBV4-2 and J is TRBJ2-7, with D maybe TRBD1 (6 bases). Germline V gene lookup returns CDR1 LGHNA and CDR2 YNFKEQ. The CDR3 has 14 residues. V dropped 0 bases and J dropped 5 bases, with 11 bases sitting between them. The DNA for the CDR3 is TGTGCCAGCAGCCAAGATGGGGGCCAGGACGAGCAGTACTTC. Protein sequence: CASSQDGGQDEQYF.

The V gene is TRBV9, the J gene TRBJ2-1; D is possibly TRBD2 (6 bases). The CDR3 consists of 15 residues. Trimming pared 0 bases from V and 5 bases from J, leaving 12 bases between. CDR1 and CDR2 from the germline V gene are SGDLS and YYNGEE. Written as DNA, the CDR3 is TGTGCCAGCAGCGTAGGTAGCGGTAACCACAATGAGCAGTTCTTC. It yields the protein CASSVGSGNHNEQFF. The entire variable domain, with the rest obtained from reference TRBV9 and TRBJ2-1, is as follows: DSGVTQTPKHLITATGQRVTLRCSPRSGDLSVYWYQQSLDQGLQFLIQYYNGEERAKGNILERFSAQQFPDLHSELNLSSLELGDSALYFCASSVGSGNHNEQFFGPGTRLTVL.

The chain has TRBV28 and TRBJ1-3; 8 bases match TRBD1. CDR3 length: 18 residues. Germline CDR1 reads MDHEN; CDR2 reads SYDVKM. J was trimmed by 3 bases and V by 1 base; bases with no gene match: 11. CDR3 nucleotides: TGTGCCAGCAGTTTATTCCTCAGGGGGCGAATAGGTGGAAACACCATATATTTT. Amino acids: CASSLFLRGRIGGNTIYF.

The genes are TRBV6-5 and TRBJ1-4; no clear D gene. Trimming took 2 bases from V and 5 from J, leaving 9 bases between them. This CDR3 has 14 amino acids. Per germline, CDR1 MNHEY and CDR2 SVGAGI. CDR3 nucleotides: TGTGCCAGCAGTTACAGCGTAGAAAATGAAAAACTGTTTTTT. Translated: CASSYSVENEKLFF.

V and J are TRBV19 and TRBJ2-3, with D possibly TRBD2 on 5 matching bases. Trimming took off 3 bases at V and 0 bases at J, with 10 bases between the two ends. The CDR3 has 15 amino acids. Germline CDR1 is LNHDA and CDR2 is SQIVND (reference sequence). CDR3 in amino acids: CASSMRAASTDTQYF. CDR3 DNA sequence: TGTGCCAGTAGTATGAGGGCCGCTAGCACAGATACGCAGTATTTT.

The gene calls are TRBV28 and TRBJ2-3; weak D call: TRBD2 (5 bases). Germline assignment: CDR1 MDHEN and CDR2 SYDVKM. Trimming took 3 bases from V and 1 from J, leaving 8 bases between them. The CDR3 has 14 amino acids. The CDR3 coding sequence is TGTGCCAGCAGTTTCGGTAGCGGCACAGATACGCAGTATTTT. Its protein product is CASSFGSGTDTQYF.

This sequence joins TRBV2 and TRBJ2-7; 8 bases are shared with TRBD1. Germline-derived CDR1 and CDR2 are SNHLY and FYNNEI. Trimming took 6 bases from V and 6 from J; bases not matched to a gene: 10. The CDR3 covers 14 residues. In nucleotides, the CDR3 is TGTGCCAGCAGGCCAGGGGGCGCCTGGTTCGAGCAGTACTTC. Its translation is CASRPGGAWFEQYF.

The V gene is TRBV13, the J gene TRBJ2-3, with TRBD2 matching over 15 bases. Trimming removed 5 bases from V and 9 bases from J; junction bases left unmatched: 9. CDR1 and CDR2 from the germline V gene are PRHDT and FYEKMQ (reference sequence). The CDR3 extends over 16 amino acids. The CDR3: CASSLGLAGGGETQYF. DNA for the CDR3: TGTGCCAGCAGCCTCGGACTAGCGGGAGGGGGTGAGACGCAGTATTTT.

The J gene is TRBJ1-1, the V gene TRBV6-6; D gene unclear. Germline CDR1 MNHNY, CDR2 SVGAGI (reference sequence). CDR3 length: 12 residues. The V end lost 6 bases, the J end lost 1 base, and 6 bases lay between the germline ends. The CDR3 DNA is TGTGCCAGCAGACCAGGGAACACTGAAGCTTTCTTT. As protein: CASRPGNTEAFF.

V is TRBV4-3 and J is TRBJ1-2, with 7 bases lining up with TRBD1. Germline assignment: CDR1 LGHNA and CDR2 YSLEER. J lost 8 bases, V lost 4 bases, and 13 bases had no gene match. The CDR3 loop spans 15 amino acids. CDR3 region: CASSPRLTGVWGYTF. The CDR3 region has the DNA TGCGCCAGCAGCCCAAGGTTAACAGGGGTTTGGGGCTACACCTTC.

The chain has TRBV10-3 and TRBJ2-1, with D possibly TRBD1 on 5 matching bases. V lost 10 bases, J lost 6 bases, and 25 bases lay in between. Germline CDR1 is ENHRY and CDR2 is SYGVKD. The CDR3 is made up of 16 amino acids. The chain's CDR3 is CATSPGSLTEINEQFF. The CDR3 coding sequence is TGTGCCACCTCCCCAGGGTCACTAACCGAGATCAATGAGCAGTTCTTC.

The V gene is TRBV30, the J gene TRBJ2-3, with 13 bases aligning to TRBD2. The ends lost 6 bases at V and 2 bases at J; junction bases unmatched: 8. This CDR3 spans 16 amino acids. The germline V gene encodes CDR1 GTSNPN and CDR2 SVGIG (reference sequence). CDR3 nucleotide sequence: TGTGCCTGTGCAGCCGGGACTAGCGGGATCACAGATACGCAGTATTTT. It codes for CACAAGTSGITDTQYF. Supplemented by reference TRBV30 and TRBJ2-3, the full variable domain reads SQTIHQWPATLVQPVGSPLSLECTVEGTSNPNLYWYRQAAGRGLQLLFYSVGIGQISSEVPQNLSASRPQDRQFILSSKKLLLSDSGFYLCACAAGTSGITDTQYFGPGTRLTVL.

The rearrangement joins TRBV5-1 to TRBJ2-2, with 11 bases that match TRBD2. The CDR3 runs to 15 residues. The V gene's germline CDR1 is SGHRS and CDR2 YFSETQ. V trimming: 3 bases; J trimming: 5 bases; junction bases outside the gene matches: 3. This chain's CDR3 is CASSYTSGRTGELFF. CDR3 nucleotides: TGCGCCAGCAGCTATACTAGCGGGAGAACCGGGGAGCTGTTTTTT.

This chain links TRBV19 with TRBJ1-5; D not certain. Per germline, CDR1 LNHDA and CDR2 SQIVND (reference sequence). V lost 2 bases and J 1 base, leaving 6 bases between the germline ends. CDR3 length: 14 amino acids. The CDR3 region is CASSIISSNQPQHF. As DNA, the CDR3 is TGTGCCAGTAGTATAATATCCAGCAATCAGCCCCAGCATTTT.

Here the CDR3 reads CAWRGQGAEAFF. The DNA for the CDR3 is TGTGCCTGGAGGGGACAGGGGGCAGAAGCTTTCTTT. J is TRBJ1-1 and V is TRBV30; 12 bases line up with TRBD1. With 3 bases clipped from V and 8 bases from J, the junction kept 1 base outside the gene matches. The CDR3 runs 12 residues. Germline CDR1 GTSNPN, CDR2 SVGIG (reference sequence).

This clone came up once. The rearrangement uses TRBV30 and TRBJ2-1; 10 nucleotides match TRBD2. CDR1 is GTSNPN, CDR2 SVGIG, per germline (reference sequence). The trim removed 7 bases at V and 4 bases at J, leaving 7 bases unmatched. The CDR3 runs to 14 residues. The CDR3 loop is CASSGTSDYNEQFF. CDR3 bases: TGTGCCTCTTCCGGGACTAGCGATTACAATGAGCAGTTCTTC.

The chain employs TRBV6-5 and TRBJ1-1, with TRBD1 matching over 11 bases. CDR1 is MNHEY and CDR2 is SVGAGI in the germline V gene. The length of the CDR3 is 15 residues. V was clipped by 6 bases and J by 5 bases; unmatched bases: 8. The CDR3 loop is CASSRDRGVGTEAFF. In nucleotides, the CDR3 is TGTGCCAGCAGCCGGGACAGGGGGGTCGGAACTGAAGCTTTCTTT.

In nucleotides, the CDR3 is TGTGCCAGCAGTTTGGTGGCTAGCGGGACTTTGCGCGAGCAGTACTTC. Translating it yields CASSLVASGTLREQYF. This chain uses TRBV28 with TRBJ2-5, with 9 bases matching TRBD2. The J call may be incorrect, as the DNA end agrees better with TRBJ2-7. The CDR3 is 16 amino acids. Germline CDR1 and CDR2: MDHEN and SYDVKM.

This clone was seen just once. CDR3 sequence: CASSSRLAGSSYNEQFF. CDR3 DNA: TGTGCCAGCAGCTCTAGACTAGCGGGGAGCTCCTACAATGAGCAGTTCTTC. The chain combines TRBV7-9 with TRBJ2-1; 11 nucleotides line up with TRBD2. This CDR3 spans 17 amino acids. The germline gives CDR1 SEHNR, CDR2 FQNEAQ (reference sequence). The V and J ends lost 4 bases and 0 bases, in that order; junction bases with no gene match: 5.

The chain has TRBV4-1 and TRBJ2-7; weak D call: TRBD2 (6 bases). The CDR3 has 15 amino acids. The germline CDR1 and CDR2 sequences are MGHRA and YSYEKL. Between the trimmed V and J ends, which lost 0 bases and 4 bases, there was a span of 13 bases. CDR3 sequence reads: CASSQDQGGRYEQYF. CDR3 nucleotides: TGCGCCAGCAGCCAAGACCAGGGAGGAAGATACGAGCAGTACTTC.

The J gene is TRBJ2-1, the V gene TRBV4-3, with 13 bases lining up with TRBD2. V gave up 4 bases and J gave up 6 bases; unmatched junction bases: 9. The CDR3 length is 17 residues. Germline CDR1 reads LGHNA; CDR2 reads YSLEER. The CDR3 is CASSLRRTSGSSNEQFF. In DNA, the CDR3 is TGCGCCAGCAGCCTGCGGAGGACTAGCGGGAGCTCCAATGAGCAGTTCTTC.

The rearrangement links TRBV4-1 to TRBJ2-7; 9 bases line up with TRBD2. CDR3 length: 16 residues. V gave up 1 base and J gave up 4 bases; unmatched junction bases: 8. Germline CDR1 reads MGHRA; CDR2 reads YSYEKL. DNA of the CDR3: TGCGCCAGCAGCCAAGTTCCTAGCGGGATGGGTTACGAGCAGTACTTC. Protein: CASSQVPSGMGYEQYF.